The clone carrying this TCR beta chain was observed a few times. Here immunoSEQ multiplex PCR was the method, and the copy in TCRdb shows in-frame clones only, minus some. The sample consists of about 1.1 million clones, around 82% of them appearing once. The sample belongs to a study of shared clonotypes between healthy human individuals. The germline CDR1 and CDR2 sequences are MGHRA and YSYEKL. The V gene lost 4 bases and the J gene lost 2 bases, with 17 bases spanning the gap. The CDR3 has 16 amino acids. Sequenced sample: memory CD4+ T cells from PBMCs. As to subset: CD45RA-negative fraction. The TCR originated in a man aged 18 to 30 in good health. Some clones in this sample may be carry-over from other donors' samples. V usage is TRBV4-1 and J usage is TRBJ2-5, with D maybe TRBD2 (6 bases). The CDR3 DNA reads as TGCGCCAGCAGCCGGAGGGTGGGAGCCGTACAAGAGACCCAGTACTTC. It codes for CASSRRVGAVQETQYF.